The sample holds a few counts of the clone carrying this T cell receptor (beta chain). Its antigen is not known. Germline V gene sequence: CDR1 MDHEN, CDR2 SYDVKM. The CDR3 totals 14 residues. J gave up 7 bases and V 8 bases, and 9 bases lay outside the gene matches. TCRdb reanalysed the RT-PCR reads using MiXCR and keeps one entry per CDR3 protein. The sample carries about 530,000 distinct CDR3 sequences, over 10% recorded once. The data belong to a study of response to subunit inactivated influenza vaccine. Points from the study as a whole: The authors offered the suggestion that each seasonal influenza vaccination recruits few new T cells.

This material consisted of PBMCs from blood, taken roughly 6 weeks after vaccination. The TCR was taken from a man in his fifties or sixties who received an inactivated influenza vaccine. This chain links TRBV28 with TRBJ1-5; 9 bases match TRBD1. Here the CDR3 DNA reads TGTGCCAGCGTTGCCGGGACAGGGAAACAGCCCCAGCATTTT. As protein: CASVAGTGKQPQHF.